Sequencing of this T cell receptor (beta chain) was carried out in a study of blood T cell repertoires in COVID-19. Germline V CDR1 and CDR2: MNHEY, SVGAGI. J gave up 4 bases and V 7 bases, and 8 bases lay outside the gene matches. The CDR3 consists of 14 residues. TCRdb's table, derived via immunoSEQ multiplex PCR, lists solely in-frame clones and lacks some. The sample records roughly 100,000 clones, about 89% being singletons. This TCR was recovered from a woman in her sixties with acute or convalescent COVID-19. The V call is TRBV6-5, the J call TRBJ1-2; 8 bases fit TRBD1. The sample was peripheral blood. The chain's CDR3 is CASTQGQGSYGYTF. The CDR3 DNA reads TGTGCCAGCACCCAAGGACAGGGAAGCTATGGCTACACCTTC.